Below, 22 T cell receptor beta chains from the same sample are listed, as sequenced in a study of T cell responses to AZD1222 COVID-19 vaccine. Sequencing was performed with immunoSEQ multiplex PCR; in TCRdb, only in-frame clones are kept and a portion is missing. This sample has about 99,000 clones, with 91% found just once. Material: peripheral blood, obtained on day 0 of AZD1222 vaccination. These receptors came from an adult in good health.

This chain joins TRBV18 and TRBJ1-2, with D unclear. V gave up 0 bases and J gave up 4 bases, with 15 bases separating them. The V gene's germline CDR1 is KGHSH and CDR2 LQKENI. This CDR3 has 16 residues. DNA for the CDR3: TGTGCCAGCTCACCACCCATAACGCCGGCCCCCTATGGCTACACCTTC. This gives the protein CASSPPITPAPYGYTF.

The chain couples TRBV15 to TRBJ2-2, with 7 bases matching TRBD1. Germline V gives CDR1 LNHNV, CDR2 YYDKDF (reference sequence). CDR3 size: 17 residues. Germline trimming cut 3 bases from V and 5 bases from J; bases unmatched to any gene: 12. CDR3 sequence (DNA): TGTGCCACCAGCAGGCCCCGCGGACAGGTGGGGACCGGGGAGCTGTTTTTT. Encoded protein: CATSRPRGQVGTGELFF. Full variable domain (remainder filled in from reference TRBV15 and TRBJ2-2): DAMVIQNPRYQVTQFGKPVTLSCSQTLNHNVMYWYQQKSSQAPKLLFHYYDKDFNNEADTPDNFQSRRPNTSFCFLDIRSPGLGDTAMYLCATSRPRGQVGTGELFFGEGSRLTVL.

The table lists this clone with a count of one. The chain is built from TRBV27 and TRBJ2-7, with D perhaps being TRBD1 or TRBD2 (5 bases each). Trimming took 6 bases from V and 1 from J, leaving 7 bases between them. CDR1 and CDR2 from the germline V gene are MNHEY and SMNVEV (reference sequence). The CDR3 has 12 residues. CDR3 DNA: TGTGCCAGCAGGAGGGGTTCCTACGAGCAGTACTTC. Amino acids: CASRRGSYEQYF.

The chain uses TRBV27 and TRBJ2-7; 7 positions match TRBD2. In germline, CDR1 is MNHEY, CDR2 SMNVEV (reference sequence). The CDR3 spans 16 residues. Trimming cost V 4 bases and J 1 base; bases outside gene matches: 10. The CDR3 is CASSYSKSGASYEQYF. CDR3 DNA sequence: TGTGCCAGCAGTTACTCCAAGAGCGGGGCTTCCTACGAGCAGTACTTC.

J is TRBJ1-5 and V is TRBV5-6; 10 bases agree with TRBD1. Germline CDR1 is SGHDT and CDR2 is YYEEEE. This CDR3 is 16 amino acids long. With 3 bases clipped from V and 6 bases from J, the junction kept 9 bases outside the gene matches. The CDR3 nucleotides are TGTGCCAGCAGCTCTGGACAGGGGGTTTTGACTCAGCCCCAGCATTTT. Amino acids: CASSSGQGVLTQPQHF.

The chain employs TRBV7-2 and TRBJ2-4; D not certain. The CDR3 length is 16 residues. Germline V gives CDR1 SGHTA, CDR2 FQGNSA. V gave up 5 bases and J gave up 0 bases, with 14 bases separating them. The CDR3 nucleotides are TGTGCCAGCAGCCCCGAGACGGGTCTAGCCAAAAACATTCAGTACTTC. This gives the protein CASSPETGLAKNIQYF. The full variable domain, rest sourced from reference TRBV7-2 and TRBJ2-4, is GAGVSQSPSNKVTEKGKDVELRCDPISGHTALYWYRQSLGQGLEFLIYFQGNSAPDKSGLPSDRFSAERTGGSVSTLTIQRTQQEDSAVYLCASSPETGLAKNIQYFGAGTRLSVL.

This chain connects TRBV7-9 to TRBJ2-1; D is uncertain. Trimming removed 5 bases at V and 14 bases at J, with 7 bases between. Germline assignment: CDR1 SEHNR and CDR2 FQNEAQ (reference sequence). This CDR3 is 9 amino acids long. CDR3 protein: CASSHPEFF. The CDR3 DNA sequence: TGTGCCAGCAGCCACCCCGAGTTCTTC.

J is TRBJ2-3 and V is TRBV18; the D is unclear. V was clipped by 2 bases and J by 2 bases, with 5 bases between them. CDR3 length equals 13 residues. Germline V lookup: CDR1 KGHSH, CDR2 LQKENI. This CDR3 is CASSPGSTDTQYF. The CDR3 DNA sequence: TGTGCCAGCTCACCAGGGTCCACAGATACGCAGTATTTT.

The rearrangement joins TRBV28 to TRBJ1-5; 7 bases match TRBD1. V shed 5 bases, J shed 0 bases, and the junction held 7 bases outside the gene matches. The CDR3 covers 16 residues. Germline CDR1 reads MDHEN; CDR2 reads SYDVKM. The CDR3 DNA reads TGTGCCAGCAGTCCTCTATGGGACAGTAGCAATCAGCCCCAGCATTTT. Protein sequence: CASSPLWDSSNQPQHF.

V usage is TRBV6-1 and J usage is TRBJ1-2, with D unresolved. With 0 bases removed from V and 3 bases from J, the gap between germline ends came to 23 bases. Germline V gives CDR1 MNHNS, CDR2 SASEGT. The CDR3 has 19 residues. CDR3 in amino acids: CASSEALLWTEDVHYGYTF. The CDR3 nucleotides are TGTGCCAGCAGTGAAGCGCTTCTGTGGACGGAGGACGTCCACTATGGCTACACCTTC.

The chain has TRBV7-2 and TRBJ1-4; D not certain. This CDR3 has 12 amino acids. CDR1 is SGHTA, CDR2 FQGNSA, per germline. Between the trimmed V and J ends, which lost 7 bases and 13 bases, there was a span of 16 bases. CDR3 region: CASTRPPNGLFF. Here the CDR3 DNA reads TGTGCCAGCACCCGTCCCCCCAACGGACTGTTTTTT. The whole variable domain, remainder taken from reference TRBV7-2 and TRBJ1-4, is GAGVSQSPSNKVTEKGKDVELRCDPISGHTALYWYRQSLGQGLEFLIYFQGNSAPDKSGLPSDRFSAERTGGSVSTLTIQRTQQEDSAVYLCASTRPPNGLFFGSGTQLSVL.

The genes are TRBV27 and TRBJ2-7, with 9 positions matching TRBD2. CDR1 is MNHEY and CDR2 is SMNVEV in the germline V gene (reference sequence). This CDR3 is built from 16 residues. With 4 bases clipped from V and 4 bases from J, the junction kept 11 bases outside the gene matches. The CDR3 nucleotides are TGTGCCAGCAGTTCCCCGACTAGCGGTAACCCTTACGAGCAGTACTTC. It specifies CASSSPTSGNPYEQYF.

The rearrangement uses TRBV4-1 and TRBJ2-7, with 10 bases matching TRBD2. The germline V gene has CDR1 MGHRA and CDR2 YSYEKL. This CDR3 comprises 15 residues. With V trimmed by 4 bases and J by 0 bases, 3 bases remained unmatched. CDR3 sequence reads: CASSLGLAASYEQYF. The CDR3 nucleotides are TGCGCCAGCAGCCTTGGACTAGCGGCCTCCTACGAGCAGTACTTC.

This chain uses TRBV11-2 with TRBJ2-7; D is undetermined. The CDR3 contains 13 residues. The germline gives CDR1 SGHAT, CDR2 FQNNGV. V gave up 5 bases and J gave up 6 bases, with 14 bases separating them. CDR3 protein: CASSLGILGEQYF. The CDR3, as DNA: TGTGCCAGCAGCCTAGGGATTCTCGGCGAGCAGTACTTC.

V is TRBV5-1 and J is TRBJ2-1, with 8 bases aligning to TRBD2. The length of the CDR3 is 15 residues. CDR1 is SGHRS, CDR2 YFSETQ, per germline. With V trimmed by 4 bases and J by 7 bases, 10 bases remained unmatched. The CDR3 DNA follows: TGCGCCAGCAGCCCAGCGGGAGTTACAGGGAATGAGCAGTTCTTC. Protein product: CASSPAGVTGNEQFF.

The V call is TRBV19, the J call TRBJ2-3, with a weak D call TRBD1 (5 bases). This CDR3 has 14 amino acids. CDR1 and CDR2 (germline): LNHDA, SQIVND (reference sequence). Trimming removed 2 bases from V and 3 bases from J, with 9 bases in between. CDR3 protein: CASSILPGTDTQYF. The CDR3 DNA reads TGTGCCAGTAGTATACTTCCAGGGACAGATACGCAGTATTTT.

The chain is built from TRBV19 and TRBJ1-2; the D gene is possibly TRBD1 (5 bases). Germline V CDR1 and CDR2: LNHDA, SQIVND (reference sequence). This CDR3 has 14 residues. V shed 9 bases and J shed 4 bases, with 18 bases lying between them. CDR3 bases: TGTGCCAGCCGATCGGGGCAGAAGCGCTATGGCTACACCTTC. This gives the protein CASRSGQKRYGYTF.

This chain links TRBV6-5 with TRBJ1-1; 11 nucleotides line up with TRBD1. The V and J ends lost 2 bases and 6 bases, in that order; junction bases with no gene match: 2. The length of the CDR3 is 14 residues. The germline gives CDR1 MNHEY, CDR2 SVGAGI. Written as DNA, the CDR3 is TGTGCCAGCAGTTACGGGGACAGGGGGGCTGAAGCTTTCTTT. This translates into CASSYGDRGAEAFF.

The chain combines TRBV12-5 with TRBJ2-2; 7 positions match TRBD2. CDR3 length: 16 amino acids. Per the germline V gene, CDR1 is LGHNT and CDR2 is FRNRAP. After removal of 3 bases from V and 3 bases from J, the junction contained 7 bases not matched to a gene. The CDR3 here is CASGFPGTTYTGELFF. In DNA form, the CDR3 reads TGTGCTAGTGGTTTCCCCGGGACTACATACACCGGGGAGCTGTTTTTT.

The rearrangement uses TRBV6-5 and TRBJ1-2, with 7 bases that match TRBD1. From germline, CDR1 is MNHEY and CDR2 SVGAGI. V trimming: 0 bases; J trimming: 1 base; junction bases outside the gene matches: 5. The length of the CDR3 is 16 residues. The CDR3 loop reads CASSYSAYRGNYGYTF. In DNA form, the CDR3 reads TGTGCCAGCAGTTACTCAGCTTACAGGGGTAACTATGGCTACACCTTC.

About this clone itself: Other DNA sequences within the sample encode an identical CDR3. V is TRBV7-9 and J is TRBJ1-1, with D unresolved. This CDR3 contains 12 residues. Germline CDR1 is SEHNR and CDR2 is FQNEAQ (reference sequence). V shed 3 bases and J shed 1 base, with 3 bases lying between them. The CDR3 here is CASSFSNTEAFF. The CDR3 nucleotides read TGTGCCAGCAGCTTTTCGAACACTGAAGCTTTCTTT. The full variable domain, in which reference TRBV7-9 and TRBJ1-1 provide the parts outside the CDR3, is DTGVSQNPRHKITKRGQNVTFRCDPISEHNRLYWYRQTLGQGPEFLTYFQNEAQLEKSRLLSDRFSAERPKGSFSTLEIQRTEQGDSAMYLCASSFSNTEAFFGQGTRLTVV.

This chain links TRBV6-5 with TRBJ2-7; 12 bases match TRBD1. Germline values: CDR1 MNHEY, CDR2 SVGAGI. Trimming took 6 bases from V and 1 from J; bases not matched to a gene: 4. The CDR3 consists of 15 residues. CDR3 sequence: CASRKGQGASYEQYF. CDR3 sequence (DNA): TGTGCCAGCAGGAAGGGACAGGGGGCATCCTACGAGCAGTACTTC.